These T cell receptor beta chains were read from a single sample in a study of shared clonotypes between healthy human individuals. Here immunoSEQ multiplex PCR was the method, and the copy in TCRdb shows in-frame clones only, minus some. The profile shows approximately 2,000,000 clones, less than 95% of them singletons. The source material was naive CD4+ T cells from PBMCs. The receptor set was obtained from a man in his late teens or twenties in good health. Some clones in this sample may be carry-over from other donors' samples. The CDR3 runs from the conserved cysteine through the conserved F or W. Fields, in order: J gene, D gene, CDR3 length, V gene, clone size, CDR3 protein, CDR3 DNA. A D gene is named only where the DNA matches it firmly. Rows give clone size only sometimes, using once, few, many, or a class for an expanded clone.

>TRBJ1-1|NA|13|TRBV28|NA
CASSLRGLAEAFF
TGTGCCAGCAGTTTGAGGGGACTCGCTGAAGCTTTCTTT
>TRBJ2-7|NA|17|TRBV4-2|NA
CASSQAWGTGTSYEQYF
TGTGCCAGCAGCCAAGCCTGGGGCACTGGCACCTCCTACGAGCAGTACTTC
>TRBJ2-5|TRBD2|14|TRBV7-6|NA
CASSFLGLGETQYF
TGTGCCAGCAGCTTTCTTGGACTAGGGGAGACCCAGTACTTC
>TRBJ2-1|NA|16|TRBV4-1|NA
CASSQDPSRGGGLQFF
TGCGCCAGCAGCCAAGATCCCAGTCGAGGAGGTGGGCTGCAGTTCTTC
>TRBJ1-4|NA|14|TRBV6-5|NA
CASSYSEGNEKLFF
TGTGCCAGCAGTTACTCGGAGGGTAATGAAAAACTGTTTTTT
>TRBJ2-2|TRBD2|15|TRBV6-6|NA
CASSHGTSNRGELFF
TGTGCCAGCAGCCATGGGACTAGTAATCGCGGGGAGCTGTTTTTT
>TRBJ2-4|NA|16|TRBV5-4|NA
CASSLFGHGAKNIQYF
TGTGCCAGCAGCTTATTCGGCCACGGAGCCAAAAACATTCAGTACTTC
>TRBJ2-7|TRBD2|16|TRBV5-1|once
CASSHPGAGGSHEQYF
TGCGCCAGCAGCCATCCCGGAGCGGGAGGTTCCCACGAGCAGTACTTC
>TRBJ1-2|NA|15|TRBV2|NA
CASRKDGLGGEGYTF
TGTGCCAGCAGGAAGGACGGACTTGGGGGTGAAGGCTACACCTTC
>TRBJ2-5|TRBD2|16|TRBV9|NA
CASSVGVLAGGETQYF
TGTGCCAGCAGCGTAGGGGTACTAGCGGGAGGAGAGACCCAGTACTTC
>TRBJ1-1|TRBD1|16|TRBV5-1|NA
CASSLGAGGRATEAFF
TGCGCCAGCAGCTTGGGGGCAGGGGGAAGGGCCACTGAAGCTTTCTTT
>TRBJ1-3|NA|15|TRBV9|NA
CASSVETVSGNTIYF
TGTGCCAGCAGCGTAGAGACAGTTTCTGGAAACACCATATATTTT
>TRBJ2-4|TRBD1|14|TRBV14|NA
CASSQVRDRNIQYF
TGTGCCAGCAGCCAAGTCAGGGACAGAAACATTCAGTACTTC
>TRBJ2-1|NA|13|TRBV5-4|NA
CASSSTNYNEQFF
TGTGCCAGCAGCTCGACCAATTACAATGAGCAGTTCTTC
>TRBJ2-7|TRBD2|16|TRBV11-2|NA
CASRPLTGGLPYEQYF
TGTGCCAGCAGGCCTCTGACGGGAGGGCTTCCCTACGAGCAGTACTTC
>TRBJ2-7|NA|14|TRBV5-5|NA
CASSLIVTAYEQYF
TGTGCCAGCAGCTTGATTGTTACAGCCTACGAGCAGTACTTC
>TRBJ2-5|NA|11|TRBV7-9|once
CASSQGGEEYF
TGTGCCAGCAGCCAAGGGGGTGAAGAGTACTTC
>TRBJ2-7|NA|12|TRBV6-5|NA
CASRAGRYEQYF
TGTGCCAGCAGGGCGGGTCGTTACGAGCAGTACTTC
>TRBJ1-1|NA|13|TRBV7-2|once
CASSVGQNTEAFF
TGTGCCAGCAGCGTTGGGCAGAACACTGAAGCTTTCTTT
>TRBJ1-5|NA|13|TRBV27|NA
CASSWKSNQPQHF
TGTGCCAGCAGTTGGAAGAGCAATCAGCCCCAGCATTTT
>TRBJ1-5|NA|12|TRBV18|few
CASSPEGQPQHF
TGTGCCAGCTCACCAGAGGGTCAGCCCCAGCATTTT
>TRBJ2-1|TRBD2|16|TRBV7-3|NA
CASSLSPAGGIDEQFF
TGTGCCAGCAGCTTATCCCCAGCGGGAGGGATCGATGAGCAGTTCTTC
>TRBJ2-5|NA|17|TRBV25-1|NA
CASSESGRGPPGETQYF
TGTGCCAGCAGTGAATCGGGCAGGGGCCCACCTGGGGAGACCCAGTACTTC
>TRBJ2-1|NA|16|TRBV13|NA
CASSLEGPRGMNEQFF
TGTGCCAGCAGCTTAGAAGGGCCCCGGGGGATGAATGAGCAGTTCTTC
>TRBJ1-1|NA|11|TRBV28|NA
CASSVYREAFF
TGTGCCAGCAGCGTCTACCGTGAAGCTTTCTTT
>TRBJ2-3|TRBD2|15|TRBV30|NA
CAWSEGGAGRDTQYF
TGTGCCTGGAGTGAAGGAGGAGCGGGACGAGATACGCAGTATTTT
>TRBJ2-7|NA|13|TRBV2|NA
CASSAGLDRRGYF
TGTGCCAGCAGTGCGGGATTAGACAGGAGGGGGTACTTC
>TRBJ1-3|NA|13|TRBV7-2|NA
CASSLVGGNTIYF
TGTGCCAGCAGCTTAGTGGGAGGGAACACCATATATTTT
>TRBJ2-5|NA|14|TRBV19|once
CATRGTGSQETQYF
TGTGCCACCAGGGGCACAGGTTCCCAAGAGACCCAGTACTTC